The 21 T cell receptor beta chains listed next were all sequenced from one sample in a study of molecular identifiers for immune sequencing clone quantification. TCRdb reanalysed the PCR reads using MiXCR and keeps one entry per CDR3 protein. The sample has approximately 100,000 distinct CDR3 sequences; around a third are singletons. Sequencing was done on a sample of naive CD8+ T cells from blood, with Jurkat cell RNA spiked in. Regarding subset: FACS-sorted CD8+CD4-CCR7+CD45RA+ naive T cells. The receptors stem from a human donor in good health. Some libraries in this study had Jurkat cell RNA spiked in.

The table lists this clonotype with many counts. V is TRBV9 and J is TRBJ1-1; 8 bases fit TRBD1. Trimming at V came to 4 bases and at J to 5 bases, leaving 7 bases not matched to a gene. The CDR3 has 14 residues. Germline V lookup: CDR1 SGDLS, CDR2 YYNGEE. The CDR3 reads CASSPGTGGTEAFF. Here the CDR3 DNA reads TGTGCCAGCAGCCCGGGGACAGGCGGAACTGAAGCTTTCTTT. Filled out from reference TRBV9 and TRBJ1-1, the complete variable domain reads DSGVTQTPKHLITATGQRVTLRCSPRSGDLSVYWYQQSLDQGLQFLIQYYNGEERAKGNILERFSAQQFPDLHSELNLSSLELGDSALYFCASSPGTGGTEAFFGQGTRLTVV.

There are a few counts of this clonotype. V usage is TRBV27 and J usage is TRBJ1-5; TRBD1 matches 9 bases. Germline CDR1 and CDR2: MNHEY and SMNVEV (reference sequence). The CDR3 totals 14 residues. After removal of 7 bases from V and 0 bases from J, the junction contained 1 base not matched to a gene. The CDR3 DNA reads as TGTGCCAGCAAGACAGGGGGTAGCAATCAGCCCCAGCATTTT. Residues: CASKTGGSNQPQHF.

This clonotype occurred many times. The genes are TRBV6-2 or TRBV6-3 and TRBJ2-3, with 7 positions matching TRBD1. Germline CDR1 MNHEY, CDR2 SVGEGT. The CDR3 spans 13 residues. Losses at the gene ends were 7 bases for V and 1 base for J; bases not matched to a gene: 2. The chain's CDR3 is CASTDRRTDTQYF. The CDR3 nucleotides read TGTGCCAGCACGGACAGGCGCACAGATACGCAGTATTTT.

The chain joins TRBV6-5 to TRBJ1-1; 7 nucleotides align to TRBD1. The CDR3 totals 14 residues. V shed 6 bases, J shed 2 bases, and the junction held 6 bases outside the gene matches. Per the germline V gene, CDR1 is MNHEY and CDR2 is SVGAGI. For the CDR3, the DNA is TGTGCCAGCAGGTACGGGACAGCCAACACTGAAGCTTTCTTT. It specifies CASRYGTANTEAFF.

This clonotype was seen repeatedly, ten times or more. V gene TRBV9 combines with J gene TRBJ2-4, with 7 positions matching TRBD1. Trimming cost V 5 bases and J 1 base; bases outside gene matches: 6. Germline CDR1 and CDR2: SGDLS and YYNGEE. The CDR3 is made up of 15 amino acids. CDR3 region: CASSEGQAAKNIQYF. DNA for the CDR3: TGTGCCAGCAGTGAAGGACAGGCGGCCAAAAACATTCAGTACTTC.

This clonotype was detected many times. This sequence joins TRBV7-2 and TRBJ2-7; D gene ambiguous. The CDR3 runs to 13 residues. The germline V gene encodes CDR1 SGHTA and CDR2 FQGNSA. The V end lost 1 base, the J end lost 4 bases, and 8 bases lay between the germline ends. CDR3 in amino acids: CASSLERPYEQYF. The CDR3 nucleotides are TGTGCCAGCAGCTTAGAACGGCCGTACGAGCAGTACTTC.

At least ten counts were recorded for this clonotype. The chain joins TRBV20-1 to TRBJ2-7; D gene ambiguous. Per the germline V gene, CDR1 is DFQATT and CDR2 is SNEGSKA (reference sequence). Between the trimmed V and J ends, which lost 5 bases and 2 bases, there was a span of 7 bases. There are 11 residues in the CDR3. As DNA, the CDR3 is TGCAGTGCTGGCGGACCCTACGAGCAGTACTTC. Encoded protein: CSAGGPYEQYF.

The chain combines TRBV27 with TRBJ2-3; no firm D call. The CDR3 is made up of 14 amino acids. Trimming removed 5 bases from V and 1 base from J, with 10 bases in between. The germline CDR1 and CDR2 sequences are MNHEY and SMNVEV (reference sequence). The CDR3 here is CASSLLLGTDTQYF. Written as DNA, the CDR3 is TGTGCCAGCAGTCTCCTTTTGGGCACAGATACGCAGTATTTT.

This clonotype was seen at least ten times. The V call is TRBV4-3, the J call TRBJ2-7; D may match TRBD1 or TRBD2 (5 bases each). This CDR3 is 14 amino acids long. Germline values: CDR1 LGHNA, CDR2 YSLEER. Between the trimmed V and J ends, which lost 5 bases and 3 bases, there was a span of 14 bases. This CDR3 is CASSSASGSYEQYF. The CDR3 DNA follows: TGCGCCAGCAGCTCAGCTTCAGGGAGCTACGAGCAGTACTTC.

This clonotype has more than one count but fewer than ten. The junction departs from the called germline gene at one end, perhaps through a read error. The chain links TRBV27 to TRBJ2-1; D may be TRBD2 (6 bases). CDR1 MNHEY and CDR2 SMNVEV come from the germline V gene (reference sequence). The CDR3 has 16 amino acids. The chain's CDR3 is CASSGAGTRIYNEQFF. The DNA for the CDR3 is TGTGCTAGCAGTGGAGCCGGGACTCGAATTTACAATGAGCAGTTCTTC.

This clonotype was seen a few times. The chain carries TRBV28 and TRBJ1-4; D gene ambiguous. CDR1 and CDR2 from the germline V gene are MDHEN and SYDVKM. The CDR3 length is 14 residues. V lost 3 bases and J lost 5, with 10 bases in between. As DNA, the CDR3 is TGTGCCAGCAGTTTCAAGACCCTCAATGAAAAACTGTTTTTT. Protein sequence: CASSFKTLNEKLFF.

The chain is built from TRBV18 and TRBJ1-1; D gene ambiguous. There are 13 residues in the CDR3. V shed 0 bases and J shed 5 bases, with 7 bases lying between them. The germline V gene encodes CDR1 KGHSH and CDR2 LQKENI. CDR3 DNA sequence: TGTGCCAGCTCACCACCCGTAGGTACTGAAGCTTTCTTT. Translation gives CASSPPVGTEAFF.

The chain couples TRBV27 to TRBJ2-7, with a possible D match to TRBD1 (5 bases). The CDR3 runs 14 residues. Trimming stripped 2 bases from V and 2 bases from J, with 10 bases between. Germline-derived CDR1 and CDR2 are MNHEY and SMNVEV (reference sequence). The CDR3 loop reads CASSLQGRTYEQYF. As DNA, the CDR3 is TGTGCCAGCAGTTTACAGGGCCGAACCTACGAGCAGTACTTC.

About this clonotype itself: Here the CDR3 omits its conserved ending phenylalanine or tryptophan, so a read error is the likely source. This chain joins TRBV6-2 or TRBV6-3 and TRBJ2-3; D perhaps matches TRBD2 (7 bases). Germline loops: CDR1 MNHEY, CDR2 SVGEGT. The length of the CDR3 is 14 residues. CDR3 sequence (DNA): TGTGCCAGCAGTAATCAGGGGAGGGCAGAAACGCAGTATTAT. It specifies CASSNQGRAETQYY.

Concerning this clonotype: This sequence may be a read error, since a much larger clone differs from it by one base. The rearrangement uses TRBV6-6 and TRBJ2-3, with no clear D. The V and J ends lost 6 bases and 2 bases respectively, with 12 bases between them. The length of the CDR3 is 14 residues. Germline V gene data show CDR1 as MNHNY and CDR2 as SVGAGI (reference sequence). The CDR3 nucleotides are TGTGCCAGCAGGCCTACTTATGACACAGATACGCAGTATTTT. As protein: CASRPTYDTDTQYF.

To note about this clonotype: This may be a read error, as it is one base from a much larger clone. The CDR3 ends on some other residue instead of the conserved phenylalanine or tryptophan, so this is likely a read error. The V call is TRBV28, the J call TRBJ1-1, with D unclear. Germline V gene lookup returns CDR1 MDHEN and CDR2 SYDVKM. V was shortened by 8 bases and J by 11 bases, with 18 bases between the two germline ends. This CDR3 region has 12 residues. The CDR3 protein is CASLKERSYAFL. The CDR3 nucleotides read TGTGCCAGCCTAAAGGAACGCTCTTACGCTTTCTTA.

This clonotype was seen a handful of times. The chain has TRBV28 and TRBJ2-5; D is unclear. Deletions cut 6 bases from V and 6 bases from J, with 8 bases between. CDR3 size: 11 residues. CDR1 is MDHEN, CDR2 SYDVKM, per germline. The CDR3 is CASRTLKTQYF. CDR3 DNA sequence: TGTGCCAGCAGGACCCTTAAGACCCAGTACTTC.

The sample holds a few counts of this clonotype. V gene TRBV4-3 combines with J gene TRBJ2-3; TRBD2 agrees at 8 bases. Germline assignment: CDR1 LGHNA and CDR2 YSLEER. The CDR3 contains 13 residues. With 9 bases clipped from V and 0 bases from J, the junction kept 2 bases outside the gene matches. The CDR3 spells CASSGASTDTQYF. In nucleotides, the CDR3 is TGCGCCAGTAGCGGGGCTAGCACAGATACGCAGTATTTT.

The chain is built from TRBV12-3 or TRBV12-4 and TRBJ1-1; TRBD1 matches 11 bases. J gave up 7 bases and V 7 bases, and 11 bases lay outside the gene matches. This CDR3 comprises 15 residues. This CDR3 reads CASTVDRGRVVEAFF. The CDR3 DNA follows: TGTGCCAGCACCGTGGACAGGGGGCGAGTTGTTGAAGCTTTCTTT.

In regard to this clonotype: The junction shows a germline mismatch at one end, possibly a read error. The chain uses TRBV27 and TRBJ2-2; tentative D call: TRBD1 (6 bases). CDR1 and CDR2 from the germline V gene are MNHEY and SMNVEV (reference sequence). The CDR3 extends over 17 amino acids. The CDR3 coding sequence is TGTGCCAGCATGTCCCCAGGGGCGCAGGGTTACACCGGGGAGCTGATTTTT. This sequence encodes CASMSPGAQGYTGELIF.

Comments on this clonotype: A much larger clone differs from this one at a single base, so this may be a read error. The V call is TRBV10-3, the J call TRBJ2-7, with a weak D call TRBD2 (6 bases). This CDR3 has 15 residues. V lost 3 bases to trimming and J lost 3 bases, with 15 bases between them. Germline CDR1 and CDR2: ENHRY and SYGVKD. In nucleotides, the CDR3 is TGTGCCATCAGTGACGTTAGCGGCTACTTCTACGAGCAGTACTTC. Amino acid sequence: CAISDVSGYFYEQYF.